This T cell receptor (beta chain) was documented in a study of response to subunit inactivated influenza vaccine. This clonotype turned up a few times. Its antigen is not known. Germline V lookup: CDR1 SGHAT, CDR2 FQNNGV. V lost 0 bases, J lost 4 bases, and 5 bases stayed unmatched. This CDR3 contains 16 residues. General study points: Every seasonal influenza vaccination brings in few new T cells, the authors suggested.

TCRdb re-analysed the RT-PCR reads in MiXCR, keeping a single row per CDR3 protein. The repertoire consists of about 800,000 distinct CDR3 sequences, with 21% occurring once and the leading ten covering 10% to 13%. This receptor was obtained from a man between 45 and 60 years old who received an inactivated influenza vaccine. The chain carries TRBV11-2 and TRBJ2-1; 8 bases agree with TRBD2. The sequencing used PBMCs from blood, collected roughly 5 days after vaccination. The CDR3 loop is CASSLDLRGGYNEQFF. The CDR3 nucleotides are TGTGCCAGCAGCTTAGACTTACGGGGGGGGTACAATGAGCAGTTCTTC.